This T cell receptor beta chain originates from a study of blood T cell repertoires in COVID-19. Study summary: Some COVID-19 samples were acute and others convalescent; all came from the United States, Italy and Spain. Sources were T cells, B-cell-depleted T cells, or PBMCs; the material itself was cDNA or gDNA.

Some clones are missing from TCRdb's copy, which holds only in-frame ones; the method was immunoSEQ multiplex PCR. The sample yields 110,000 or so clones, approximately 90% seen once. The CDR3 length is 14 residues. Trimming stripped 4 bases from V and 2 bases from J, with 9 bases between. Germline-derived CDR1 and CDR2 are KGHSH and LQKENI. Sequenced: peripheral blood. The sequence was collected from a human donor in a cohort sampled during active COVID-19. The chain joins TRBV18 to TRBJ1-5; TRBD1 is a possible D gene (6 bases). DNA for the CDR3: TGTGCCAGCTCACGGACAGAAGGCAATCAGCCCCAGCATTTT. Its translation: CASSRTEGNQPQHF.